This T cell receptor beta chain was sequenced for a study of shared clonotypes between healthy human individuals (TCRdb year 2020). Regarding the complete study: The cohort included a few men and two women between 18 and 49 years of age. To estimate repertoire size and how much clonotype sharing occurs between individuals, the study deeply sequenced the blood TCR repertoires of five healthy adults. Libraries were prepared and TCR repertoires were sequenced by different laboratories using diverse techniques, in order to increase sequencing depth and limit assay-specific biases. For each donor, three plates each were used for CD4 naive and CD4 memory, two plates were used for CD8 naive, and one plate was used for CD8 memory. Per donor, leukapheresis produced somewhere between about 0.94 and 9.5 billion PBMCs. Study-wide findings and limitations: Naive subsets generally had larger estimated clonotype richness than memory subsets did. The genetic and exposure-history diversity represented was limited by the small number of donors. Pairwise subsampling led to the expectation that sequencing depth would affect the degree of clonotype sharing among donors. Rarefaction of sorted-subset datasets indicated incomplete sequencing despite the large sequencing depth. Sampling was restricted to blood, and TCR repertoires in tissues likely differ from the TCR repertoires found in blood. Approximately 5% of naive CD4, around 3.6% of naive CD8, about 2.5% of memory CD4, and about 0.4% of memory CD8 clonotypes were shared across several donors. Clonotypes shared by all four sorted-subset donors showed higher generation probabilities than non-shared clonotypes.

Per the germline V gene, SGHTA is the CDR1 and FQGNSA is the CDR2. There are 15 amino acids in the CDR3, from cysteine to phenylalanine inclusive. Solely the CDR3 DNA is kept, with 45 bases framed from the first base. V was cut back by 5 bases and J by 5 bases, leaving a gap of 17 bases between them. The donors were healthy, HIV-negative adults who had no recently reported acute infections or vaccinations. Every donor was a Caucasian adult living in Nashville, Tennessee, USA. CD4+ T cells were enriched by magnetic negative selection, after which naive cells were positively selected on CD45RA and the negative fraction was taken as the memory subset. Blood was collected by leukapheresis, and PBMCs were isolated by Ficoll-Histopaque density gradient centrifugation and then cryopreserved in liquid nitrogen vapor phase. Analytical flow cytometry was used to check the purity and quantity of every magnetically sorted T cell population. Genomic DNA was isolated from every sorted fraction and measured by UV absorbance on a Nanodrop 2000c.

TCR CDR3 regions were amplified from genomic DNA by multiplex PCR using the deep immunoSEQ assay. Extracted genomic DNA from each cell subset was distributed evenly across all wells of several immunoSEQ 96-well plates, and each plate was treated as a replicate. For sorted subsets, 200 ng of genomic DNA, equivalent to 30,000 or so T cell genomes, went into each replicate PCR. The purified libraries were quantified using a Qubit 3.0 fluorometer, sized with a Bioanalyzer 2100, and then quantified again using the KAPA Library Quantification kit. Every immunoSEQ 96-well plate was sequenced on a dedicated single-read 150-cycle Illumina NextSeq 550 flow cell. The original methods were these. Because the immunoSEQ output included only junctional sequences and no quality scores, the filtering could not be the same as the filtering used for full-length reads. To assign V/J genes and CDR3, sequences were annotated using PyIR, a Python wrapper for IgBLAST v1.9, with IMGT germline references. Any read was removed if the V/J assignment was weak (E-value above 1e-6), the CDR3 was missing, or the read contained stop codons, out-of-frame junctions, or ambiguous translated residues. V3J clonotypes were defined as sequences sharing the same inferred V gene, J gene, and CDR3 amino acid sequence. To compute the percentage overlap between repertoires, the number of shared unique clonotypes was divided by the size of the smaller repertoire. Three approaches were used to assess repertoire richness: RTK rarefaction, the Chao1 estimator, and Recon v2.1 estimates of unobserved clonotypes. Generation probabilities were computed with OLGA for all TCRbeta clonotypes obtained by the gDNA method from four donors. TCRdb carries this immuneACCESS record with in-frame sequences only. Its versions omit some clonotypes, under half of them owing to an unresolved V gene in the studies checked, with the rest unexplained. V, J and clone size were drawn from that table, and D and trimming were deduced from the DNA. The sample profile shows about 710,000 clones; 60% to 75% of them were found once. Around 1.8% of the sample lies in the top ten.

Note on this clone: Its antigen is still unknown. The sample holds no much larger clone one base away, and base qualities are not on file.

The V gene is TRBV7-2 and the J gene is TRBJ2-3; the D gene is perhaps TRBD1, on 6 matching bases. Sequencing was done on a sample of memory CD4+ T cells sorted from blood. In the paper's terms, the cell subset or site label means: CD45RA-negative fraction. The clonotype originates from a woman aged 30 to 39 in good health. The bases read TGTGCCAGCAGCCCCGACAGGATCCGGGGAGATACGCAGTATTTT. Translation gives CASSPDRIRGDTQYF. Reference TRBV7-2 and TRBJ2-3 genes cover what lies past the CDR3, so the full variable domain is GAGVSQSPSNKVTEKGKDVELRCDPISGHTALYWYRQSLGQGLEFLIYFQGNSAPDKSGLPSDRFSAERTGGSVSTLTIQRTQQEDSAVYLCASSPDRIRGDTQYFGPGTRLTVL.